The 27 T cell receptor beta chains in this list originate from one sample, sequenced in a study of a mutant IDH1 vaccine in newly diagnosed glioma. Regarding time point: week 5, during vaccination. Doses comprised 300 ug of mutant IDH1 20-mer peptide each, plus topical imiquimod. No cognate antigen is known for these TCRs. The assay was immunoSEQ multiplex PCR, and TCRdb's table has in-frame clones only and misses some. The table has about 60,000 clones, about 86% seen once. The starting material was PBMCs, obtained from a glioma patient whose treatment included an IDH1 peptide vaccine. Receptors originate from a woman between 50 and 59 years old with glioma.

This chain uses TRBV5-1 with TRBJ2-3; the D gene could be TRBD1 or TRBD2 (5 bases each). The germline V and J ends were trimmed by 5 bases and 2 bases, with 15 bases remaining between them. The CDR3 sequence is 15 residues long. The germline CDR1 and CDR2 sequences are SGHRS and YFSETQ. CDR3 region: CASRTGTPDTDTQYF. The CDR3 coding sequence is TGCGCCAGCAGAACCGGGACCCCGGACACAGATACGCAGTATTTT.

The V and J genes are TRBV19 and TRBJ2-5, with TRBD1 matching over 9 bases. The CDR3 extends over 15 amino acids. The ends lost 6 bases at V and 4 bases at J; junction bases unmatched: 9. Per the germline V gene, CDR1 is LNHDA and CDR2 is SQIVND (reference sequence). CDR3 protein: CASSQGQGVGETQYF. The CDR3 DNA reads as TGTGCCAGTAGCCAGGGACAGGGAGTCGGAGAGACCCAGTACTTC.

The chain has TRBV9 and TRBJ2-7, with TRBD2 as a possible D gene (6 bases). Germline CDR1 SGDLS, CDR2 YYNGEE. V lost 2 bases, J lost 7 bases, and 16 bases lay in between. The CDR3 has 14 residues. This CDR3 reads CASSVGEVRGEQYF. As DNA, the CDR3 is TGTGCCAGCAGCGTGGGGGAGGTTCGGGGTGAGCAGTACTTC. Full variable domain (remainder filled in from reference TRBV9 and TRBJ2-7): DSGVTQTPKHLITATGQRVTLRCSPRSGDLSVYWYQQSLDQGLQFLIQYYNGEERAKGNILERFSAQQFPDLHSELNLSSLELGDSALYFCASSVGEVRGEQYFGPGTRLTVT.

For the CDR3, the DNA is TGTGCCATCAGTGAGTCGTTGGCTAGCGGATCCTACGAGCAGTACTTC. The encoded protein is CAISESLASGSYEQYF. The chain is built from TRBV10-3 and TRBJ2-7, with TRBD2 matching 7 bases. Germline trimming cut 0 bases from V and 1 base from J; bases unmatched to any gene: 6. Germline loops: CDR1 ENHRY, CDR2 SYGVKD. This CDR3 has 16 residues.

The rearrangement links TRBV5-8 to TRBJ1-5; TRBD1 is a possible D gene (5 bases). Germline V lookup: CDR1 SGHTS, CDR2 YDEGEE. The CDR3 length is 12 residues. V dropped 7 bases and J dropped 3 bases, with 8 bases sitting between them. CDR3 nucleotides: TGTGCCAGCCAGGGTTACAATCAGCCCCAGCATTTT. Translated: CASQGYNQPQHF.

V is TRBV5-6 and J is TRBJ1-5; D gene uncertain. Trimming shortened V by 5 bases and J by 1 base, and 10 bases separated the two germline ends. The CDR3 spans 14 residues. The germline gives CDR1 SGHDT, CDR2 YYEEEE. CDR3: CASSTGRSNQPQHF. Here the CDR3 DNA reads TGTGCCAGCAGTACGGGGAGGAGCAATCAGCCCCAGCATTTT.

V usage is TRBV27 and J usage is TRBJ2-6; D gene ambiguous. V was pared by 0 bases and J by 1 base, with 7 bases between. Germline V gene lookup returns CDR1 MNHEY and CDR2 SMNVEV (reference sequence). CDR3 length equals 16 residues. DNA of the CDR3: TGTGCCAGCAGTTTATCCCCCACATCTGGGGCCAACGTCCTGACTTTC. This encodes CASSLSPTSGANVLTF.

The chain has TRBV2 and TRBJ1-6, with TRBD1 as a possible D gene (5 bases). The CDR3 consists of 15 residues. The germline V gene encodes CDR1 SNHLY and CDR2 FYNNEI. Trimming stripped 3 bases from V and 4 bases from J, with 10 bases between. CDR3: CASSDDRQYNSPLHF. The CDR3 DNA sequence: TGTGCCAGCAGTGATGATAGACAGTATAATTCACCCCTCCACTTT.

This chain links TRBV2 with TRBJ1-6; D gene unclear. The V end was cut by 2 bases, the J end by 7 bases, with 6 bases between. Germline V gene sequence: CDR1 SNHLY, CDR2 FYNNEI. There are 13 residues in the CDR3. The CDR3 bases are TGTGCCAGCAGTGAATCCCGAAATTCACCCCTCCACTTT. Its translation: CASSESRNSPLHF.

V usage is TRBV30 and J usage is TRBJ2-3, with 7 positions matching TRBD2. The junction had 8 bases not matched to a gene; V was cut back by 4 bases and J by 4 bases. CDR1 and CDR2 from the germline V gene are GTSNPN and SVGIG (reference sequence). This CDR3 contains 14 residues. The CDR3 region has the DNA TGTGCCTGGACTAGCGGCTCCCAAGCAGATACGCAGTATTTT. Protein product: CAWTSGSQADTQYF.

The V call is TRBV6-5, the J call TRBJ2-1, with 8 bases that match TRBD1. J lost 6 bases, V lost 4 bases, and 8 bases had no gene match. This CDR3 is 15 amino acids long. Germline V lookup: CDR1 MNHEY, CDR2 SVGAGI. For the CDR3, the DNA is TGTGCCAGCAGTTCCCCGACAGGGGTAAGCAATGAGCAGTTCTTC. This sequence encodes CASSSPTGVSNEQFF.

This rearrangement joins TRBV9 to TRBJ1-2; tentative D call: TRBD1 (5 bases). Germline-derived CDR1 and CDR2 are SGDLS and YYNGEE. The CDR3 totals 14 residues. V gave up 0 bases and J gave up 7 bases, with 13 bases separating them. CDR3 amino acids: CASSVVDSKGGYTF. CDR3 nucleotides: TGTGCCAGCAGCGTAGTCGACAGCAAAGGTGGCTACACCTTC.

This clone was detected only a few times. The chain has TRBV5-1 and TRBJ1-1, with unresolved D. This CDR3 region has 13 residues. V dropped 0 bases and J dropped 5 bases, with 8 bases sitting between them. Germline-derived CDR1 and CDR2 are SGHRS and YFSETQ. DNA of the CDR3: TGCGCCAGCAGCTTGGAGGGCCGAACTGAAGCTTTCTTT. Amino acids: CASSLEGRTEAFF.

The CDR3 protein is CASIRDSGNTIYF. Written as DNA, the CDR3 is TGTGCCAGCATCCGGGACTCTGGAAACACCATATATTTT. V usage is TRBV6-1 and J usage is TRBJ1-3; no clear D gene. V was clipped by 7 bases and J by 0 bases, with 7 bases between them. Germline values: CDR1 MNHNS, CDR2 SASEGT. This CDR3 contains 13 residues.

The genes are TRBV5-1 and TRBJ2-2; TRBD2 is a possible D gene (5 bases). Germline CDR1 SGHRS, CDR2 YFSETQ. The CDR3 covers 14 residues. V dropped 4 bases and J dropped 5 bases, with 12 bases sitting between them. The CDR3 nucleotides read TGCGCCAGCAGCGAAGAGGGAGTTACCGGGGAGCTGTTTTTT. This sequence encodes CASSEEGVTGELFF.

The gene calls are TRBV5-5 and TRBJ1-4, with 7 bases identical to TRBD1. CDR3 length: 13 residues. Germline assignment: CDR1 SGHKS and CDR2 YYEKEE (reference sequence). With V trimmed by 3 bases and J by 6 bases, 2 bases remained unmatched. The CDR3: CASSSGQDEKLFF. The CDR3 coding sequence is TGTGCCAGCAGCTCCGGACAGGATGAAAAACTGTTTTTT.

This chain links TRBV13 with TRBJ1-3; D is possibly TRBD1 (5 bases). The CDR3 loop spans 14 amino acids. The V gene lost 1 base and the J gene lost 6 bases, with 10 bases spanning the gap. Germline assignment: CDR1 PRHDT and CDR2 FYEKMQ (reference sequence). The CDR3 DNA follows: TGTGCCAGCAGCTTAGAGCGGGGACTAAACACCATATATTTT. Amino acids: CASSLERGLNTIYF.

The sample holds a few counts of this clone. V gene TRBV5-1 combines with J gene TRBJ1-1; D is unclear. Germline CDR1 SGHRS, CDR2 YFSETQ. The CDR3 has 14 amino acids. The V end was cut by 0 bases, the J end by 2 bases, with 8 bases between. CDR3 DNA sequence: TGCGCCAGCAGCTTGGACGTAGTTAACACTGAAGCTTTCTTT. This gives the protein CASSLDVVNTEAFF. Complete variable domain (other parts from reference TRBV5-1 and TRBJ1-1): KAGVTQTPRYLIKTRGQQVTLSCSPISGHRSVSWYQQTPGQGLQFLFEYFSETQRNKGNFPGRFSGRQFSNSRSEMNVSTLELGDSALYLCASSLDVVNTEAFFGQGTRLTVV.

This clone was picked up a small number of times. The chain has TRBV30 and TRBJ1-1, with D possibly matching TRBD1 (6 bases). The CDR3 runs to 13 residues. V gave up 1 base and J gave up 6 bases, with 12 bases separating them. The germline V gene encodes CDR1 GTSNPN and CDR2 SVGIG (reference sequence). The CDR3 protein is CAWSGTYRAEAFF. The CDR3 DNA reads TGTGCCTGGAGTGGAACCTACAGGGCTGAAGCTTTCTTT.

The chain employs TRBV6-5 and TRBJ2-5, with D possibly being TRBD2 (7 bases). The germline gives CDR1 MNHEY, CDR2 SVGAGI. The CDR3 is 15 amino acids. V lost 2 bases, J lost 5 bases, and 15 bases lay in between. The CDR3 loop is CASSYRPGGQETQYF. The CDR3 DNA reads as TGTGCCAGCAGTTACCGCCCCGGGGGGCAGGAGACCCAGTACTTC.

This rearrangement joins TRBV27 to TRBJ2-7, with 7 bases fitting TRBD1. Germline CDR1 is MNHEY and CDR2 is SMNVEV (reference sequence). The CDR3 covers 15 residues. V shed 0 bases, J shed 5 bases, and the junction held 7 bases outside the gene matches. Here the CDR3 reads CASSLSRQGFDEQYF. In DNA, the CDR3 is TGTGCCAGCAGTTTATCCAGACAGGGCTTCGACGAGCAGTACTTC.

This clone was observed a few times. The gene calls are TRBV30 and TRBJ1-4; TRBD1 might be the D (6 bases). Germline V gene sequence: CDR1 GTSNPN, CDR2 SVGIG (reference sequence). This CDR3 has 15 residues. Trimming cost V 5 bases and J 8 bases, with 21 bases left between them. CDR3 in DNA: TGTGCCTGGGATGCTACCGGGACATTGCAGGAAAAACTGTTTTTT. It is translated as CAWDATGTLQEKLFF.

The chain joins TRBV5-4 to TRBJ2-7, with a tentative D call TRBD2 (6 bases). Germline assignment: CDR1 SGHNT and CDR2 YYREEE (reference sequence). There are 15 residues in the CDR3. Trimming cost V 4 bases and J 1 base, with 15 bases left between them. The CDR3 is CASSGEVASSYEQYF. The CDR3 nucleotides are TGTGCCAGCAGCGGGGAGGTAGCTTCATCCTACGAGCAGTACTTC.

CDR3: CASSLGGTETEAFF. Here the CDR3 DNA reads TGTGCCAGCAGCCTCGGGGGAACGGAGACTGAAGCTTTCTTT. The V gene is TRBV7-3, the J gene TRBJ1-1, with D perhaps TRBD1 (5 bases). Per the germline V gene, CDR1 is SGHTA and CDR2 is FQGTGA. The CDR3 is 14 residues long. Trimming stripped 5 bases from V and 5 bases from J, with 15 bases between.

This rearrangement joins TRBV11-3 to TRBJ1-5; D remains unclear. Germline lookup yields CDR1 SGHNT and CDR2 YENEEA. This CDR3 contains 15 residues. The ends were cut back, 0 bases at V and 2 bases at J, with 8 bases in the middle. The CDR3 sequence is CASSLDGGGNQPQHF. CDR3 DNA: TGTGCCAGCAGCTTAGACGGCGGGGGCAATCAGCCCCAGCATTTT.

This clone appeared once. The CDR3 DNA is TGTGCCAGCAGCTCCTACGGGTCTGGAAACACCATATATTTT. It translates to CASSSYGSGNTIYF. This chain joins TRBV7-2 and TRBJ1-3; no clear D gene. Germline lookup yields CDR1 SGHTA and CDR2 FQGNSA. The CDR3 is 14 residues long. The V gene lost 4 bases and the J gene lost 1 base, with 8 bases spanning the gap.

The rearrangement joins TRBV19 to TRBJ2-5, with TRBD2 matching over 13 bases. Germline lookup yields CDR1 LNHDA and CDR2 SQIVND (reference sequence). The length of the CDR3 is 19 residues. The V and J ends lost 5 bases and 2 bases, in that order; junction bases with no gene match: 14. As DNA, the CDR3 is TGTGCCAGTAGTTTCGGACTAGCGGGGGCCGCCGGGTTTCAAGAGACCCAGTACTTC. Translating gives CASSFGLAGAAGFQETQYF.